Detailed here is one TCR beta chain. Second doses were pooled across both intervals (about 4 or about 12 weeks). TCRdb keeps only in-frame clones here, not all; method: immunoSEQ multiplex PCR. The sample contains about 130,000 clones, more than 80% of which appear only once. This sample stems from a study of T cell responses to AZD1222 COVID-19 vaccine. The input for sequencing was peripheral blood, taken 28 days after the second AZD1222 dose. The clonotype originates from an adult who received the AZD1222 COVID-19 vaccine.

The CDR3 sequence is CASSRTGLGYEQYF. The CDR3 DNA reads TGTGCCAGTAGCCGGACCGGTCTCGGCTACGAGCAGTACTTC. J is TRBJ2-7 and V is TRBV19; no clear D gene. Trimming left V 6 bases short and J 3 bases short, with 15 bases between. The germline V gene has CDR1 LNHDA and CDR2 SQIVND (reference sequence). The CDR3 spans 14 residues. The full variable domain, its missing parts supplied by reference TRBV19 and TRBJ2-7, is DGGITQSPKYLFRKEGQNVTLSCEQNLNHDAMYWYRQDPGQGLRLIYYSQIVNDFQKGDIAEGYSVSREKKESFPLTVTSAQKNPTAFYLCASSRTGLGYEQYFGPGTRLTVT.